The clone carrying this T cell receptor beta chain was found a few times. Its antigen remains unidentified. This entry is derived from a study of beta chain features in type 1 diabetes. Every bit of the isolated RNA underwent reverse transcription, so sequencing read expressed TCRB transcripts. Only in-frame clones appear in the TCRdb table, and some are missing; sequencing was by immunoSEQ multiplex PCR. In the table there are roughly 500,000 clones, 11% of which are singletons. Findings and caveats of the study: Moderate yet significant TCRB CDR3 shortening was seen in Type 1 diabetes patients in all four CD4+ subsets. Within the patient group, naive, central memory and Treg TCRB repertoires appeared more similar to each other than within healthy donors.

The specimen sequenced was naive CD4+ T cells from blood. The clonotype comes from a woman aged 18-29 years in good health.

The CDR3 region has the DNA TGTGCCAGCAGCTTAGGGGGGACCCACTATGGCTACACCTTC. Residues: CASSLGGTHYGYTF. V gene TRBV5-4 combines with J gene TRBJ1-2, with D perhaps TRBD1 (6 bases). The V end was cut by 2 bases, the J end by 3 bases, with 11 bases between. In germline, CDR1 is SGHNT, CDR2 YYREEE (reference sequence). This CDR3 is built from 14 residues.